The 18 T cell receptor beta chains given below trace back to one sample, sequenced in a study of cytomegalovirus exposure and HLA in healthy donors. The PCR had 60 Vbeta and 13 Jbeta primers. The data were produced by immunoSEQ multiplex PCR, yet TCRdb's version contains in-frame clones alone and is incomplete. The sample includes 200,000 or so clones, around 83% of them seen just once. Sequenced sample: PBMCs. The receptor source for this set is a woman aged 45-59 years in good health and CMV-seropositive.

The chain couples TRBV27 to TRBJ2-7; the D is unclear. The CDR3 sequence is 13 residues long. The germline V and J ends were trimmed by 2 bases and 0 bases, with 5 bases remaining between them. CDR1 and CDR2 from the germline V gene are MNHEY and SMNVEV (reference sequence). CDR3 amino acids: CASSLSVSYEQYF. The CDR3 DNA is TGTGCCAGCAGTTTAAGCGTCTCCTACGAGCAGTACTTC.

The chain links TRBV6-1 to TRBJ2-3, with D uncertain. This CDR3 spans 13 amino acids. V was clipped by 6 bases and J by 1 base, with 8 bases between them. Per germline, CDR1 MNHNS and CDR2 SASEGT. The CDR3 bases are TGTGCCAGCAGCTACGGTGGCACAGATACGCAGTATTTT. This gives the protein CASSYGGTDTQYF.

This chain links TRBV6-5 with TRBJ1-1; D perhaps matches TRBD1 (6 bases). The CDR3 is 13 residues long. Between the trimmed V and J ends, which lost 6 bases and 5 bases, there was a span of 13 bases. Germline V gives CDR1 MNHEY, CDR2 SVGAGI. The CDR3 DNA reads TGTGCCAGCAGAAGACAGGCTCGGACTGAAGCTTTCTTT. The encoded protein is CASRRQARTEAFF.

The CDR3 loop is CASSSGQGVQETQYF. The CDR3 coding sequence is TGCGCCAGCAGCTCTGGACAGGGTGTACAAGAGACCCAGTACTTC. The rearrangement links TRBV5-1 to TRBJ2-5; TRBD1 matches at 8 bases. CDR1 is SGHRS, CDR2 YFSETQ, per germline. The junction had 6 bases not matched to a gene; V was cut back by 3 bases and J by 2 bases. The CDR3 contains 15 residues.

The chain has TRBV2 and TRBJ2-6, with TRBD1 matching 8 bases. This CDR3 comprises 19 residues. Germline V gene data show CDR1 as SNHLY and CDR2 as FYNNEI. Losses at the gene ends were 6 bases for V and 0 bases for J; bases not matched to a gene: 13. The CDR3 DNA is TGTGCCAGCAGACCCTGGGGACAGGCCATATACTCTGGGGCCAACGTCCTGACTTTC. Translating it yields CASRPWGQAIYSGANVLTF.

This clone has just a few counts. The chain is built from TRBV28 and TRBJ2-5; 8 bases are shared with TRBD1. Judging by the DNA end, TRBJ2-7 fits better; the J call may be wrong. The CDR3 length is 14 residues. Germline CDR1 reads MDHEN; CDR2 reads SYDVKM. The CDR3 DNA sequence: TGTGCCAGCAGACCGGGACAGGTTGTCTACGAGCAGTACTTC. It codes for CASRPGQVVYEQYF.

V gene TRBV28 combines with J gene TRBJ1-1; D is unclear. Deletions cut 2 bases from V and 6 bases from J, with 13 bases between. From germline, CDR1 is MDHEN and CDR2 SYDVKM. The CDR3 runs 14 residues. This CDR3 is CASSLIGQRAEAFF. For the CDR3, the DNA is TGTGCCAGCAGTTTAATAGGTCAGAGGGCTGAAGCTTTCTTT.

This clone was recorded once. A junction boundary mismatches the germline segment, possibly from a read error. This chain uses TRBV19 with TRBJ2-6; 11 bases map to TRBD1. Germline loops: CDR1 LNHDA, CDR2 SQIVND (reference sequence). CDR3 size: 19 residues. The chain's CDR3 is CAISAGPGQGAIGANGLTF. CDR3 DNA: TGTGCCATTAGTGCCGGGCCCGGACAGGGGGCGATAGGGGCCAACGGCCTGACTTTC. The variable domain in full, with the rest retrieved from reference TRBV19 and TRBJ2-6, is DGGITQSPKYLFRKEGQNVTLSCEQNLNHDAMYWYRQDPGQGLRLIYYSQIVNDFQKGDIAEGYSVSREKKESFPLTVTSAQKNPTAFYLCAISAGPGQGAIGANGLTFGAGSRLTVL.

The chain's CDR3 is CASSDGGAGNTGELFF. In DNA form, the CDR3 reads TGTGCCAGCAGTGATGGAGGGGCGGGGAACACCGGGGAGCTGTTTTTT. The chain employs TRBV2 and TRBJ2-2; possibly TRBD2 for D (6 bases). Germline V gene lookup returns CDR1 SNHLY and CDR2 FYNNEI. Trimming removed 3 bases at V and 1 base at J, with 12 bases between. The CDR3 is made up of 16 amino acids.

This clone appeared once. The chain carries TRBV29-1 and TRBJ2-1; 11 bases are a match to TRBD2. The CDR3 contains 14 residues. V lost 3 bases and J lost 9; bases outside the gene matches: 7. The germline V gene has CDR1 SQVTM and CDR2 ANQGSEA. For the CDR3, the DNA is TGCAGCGTTGATTTCCTAGCGGGAGGAGTTGAGCAGTTCTTC. It yields the protein CSVDFLAGGVEQFF.

The V gene is TRBV5-6, the J gene TRBJ2-1; 7 positions match TRBD1. CDR1 and CDR2 (germline): SGHDT, YYEEEE. The CDR3 extends over 15 amino acids. V gave up 4 bases and J gave up 3 bases; unmatched junction bases: 7. The CDR3 DNA reads TGTGCCAGCAGCCGGACAGGAGGAAACTACAATGAGCAGTTCTTC. The encoded protein is CASSRTGGNYNEQFF.

The chain links TRBV5-4 to TRBJ1-2; TRBD1 matches at 10 bases. Trimming at V came to 4 bases and at J to 3 bases, leaving 6 bases not matched to a gene. Germline V lookup: CDR1 SGHNT, CDR2 YYREEE (reference sequence). This CDR3 is built from 15 residues. CDR3 nucleotide sequence: TGTGCCAGCAGCCGGGGACAGGGGAAGGACTATGGCTACACCTTC. It is translated as CASSRGQGKDYGYTF.

This clone was seen a single time. The rearrangement links TRBV15 to TRBJ1-4; D is perhaps TRBD1 (5 bases). The CDR3 contains 16 residues. V lost 3 bases and J lost 1, with 12 bases in between. From germline, CDR1 is LNHNV and CDR2 YYDKDF (reference sequence). The CDR3: CATSSPSGGTNEKLFF. The CDR3 nucleotides are TGTGCCACCAGCAGTCCATCGGGGGGAACTAATGAAAAACTGTTTTTT.

This chain links TRBV5-1 with TRBJ2-7; D is ambiguous. V lost 1 base and J 3 bases, leaving 8 bases between the germline ends. CDR1 is SGHRS and CDR2 is YFSETQ in the germline V gene. There are 13 residues in the CDR3. The CDR3 region has the DNA TGCGCCAGCAGCTTGTCACAGTACTACGAGCAGTACTTC. Translating gives CASSLSQYYEQYF.

The V gene is TRBV27, the J gene TRBJ2-2; 9 bases are a match to TRBD1. This CDR3 is 15 amino acids long. V lost 2 bases and J lost 7; bases outside the gene matches: 5. The germline V gene encodes CDR1 MNHEY and CDR2 SMNVEV (reference sequence). Here the CDR3 reads CASSLTRQGVGELFF. For the CDR3, the DNA is TGTGCCAGCAGTTTAACGAGACAGGGGGTCGGGGAGCTGTTTTTT.

The chain uses TRBV6-5 and TRBJ2-5; 8 bases map to TRBD2. From germline, CDR1 is MNHEY and CDR2 SVGAGI. Losses at the gene ends were 2 bases for V and 2 bases for J; bases not matched to a gene: 4. This CDR3 spans 15 amino acids. CDR3 sequence: CASSYGRGAQETQYF. CDR3 nucleotide sequence: TGTGCCAGCAGTTACGGGCGGGGGGCGCAAGAGACCCAGTACTTC.

This clone has more than one count but fewer than ten. The chain is built from TRBV4-1 and TRBJ2-5; D perhaps matches TRBD2 (6 bases). V was cut by 0 bases and J by 4 bases, with 12 bases left in between. Germline CDR1 MGHRA, CDR2 YSYEKL. The CDR3 spans 15 residues. The CDR3 DNA follows: TGCGCCAGCAGCCAAGACGCGGGGAGGAGAGAGACCCAGTACTTC. Protein product: CASSQDAGRRETQYF.

The chain combines TRBV2 with TRBJ2-5, with TRBD2 matching 9 bases. Germline trimming cut 1 base from V and 7 bases from J; bases unmatched to any gene: 4. This CDR3 region has 14 residues. Germline assignment: CDR1 SNHLY and CDR2 FYNNEI. CDR3 nucleotide sequence: TGTGCCAGCAGTGAAGGCGGGGGGGCCGGGACCCAGTACTTC. Amino acid sequence: CASSEGGGAGTQYF.